The 5 T cell receptor beta chains given below trace back to one sample, sequenced in a study of blood T cell repertoires in COVID-19. Profiled with immunoSEQ multiplex PCR; TCRdb holds only in-frame clones, not every one. The sample yields about 130,000 clones, 84% seen once. The sequenced material came from peripheral blood. The receptors stem from a woman older than 75 with acute or convalescent COVID-19.

This rearrangement joins TRBV7-9 to TRBJ2-1; 8 bases match TRBD1. CDR1 is SEHNR, CDR2 FQNEAQ, per germline (reference sequence). Trimming cost V 6 bases and J 0 bases; bases outside gene matches: 7. The CDR3 runs 16 residues. CDR3 in amino acids: CASRWDRTYSYNEQFF. In DNA, the CDR3 is TGTGCCAGCAGATGGGACAGGACCTACTCCTACAATGAGCAGTTCTTC.

The chain carries TRBV4-3 and TRBJ2-1; the match to TRBD2 covers 10 bases. The CDR3 is 18 residues long. V gave up 0 bases and J gave up 1 base; unmatched junction bases: 6. Germline CDR1 is LGHNA and CDR2 is YSLEER. This chain's CDR3 is CASSQDPNSGGSYNEQFF. The CDR3 DNA sequence: TGCGCCAGCAGCCAAGATCCAAATAGCGGGGGGTCCTACAATGAGCAGTTCTTC.

The rearrangement links TRBV4-3 to TRBJ2-4; TRBD2 aligns across 11 bases. The ends lost 3 bases at V and 0 bases at J; junction bases unmatched: 7. The germline CDR1 and CDR2 sequences are LGHNA and YSLEER. The CDR3 spans 18 residues. In nucleotides, the CDR3 is TGCGCCAGCAGCCAGGGGACTAGCGGAAAGCTAGCCAAAAACATTCAGTACTTC. Amino acid sequence: CASSQGTSGKLAKNIQYF.

The chain couples TRBV30 to TRBJ2-7; perhaps TRBD2 as D (5 bases). The CDR3 contains 14 residues. The V end lost 6 bases, the J end lost 0 bases, and 15 bases lay between the germline ends. Per the germline V gene, CDR1 is GTSNPN and CDR2 is SVGIG (reference sequence). The CDR3 sequence: CACGRGGSSYEQYF. The CDR3 coding sequence is TGTGCCTGCGGCCGTGGAGGTAGCTCCTACGAGCAGTACTTC.

This sequence joins TRBV5-4 and TRBJ2-7; D might be TRBD2 (6 bases). Germline V gives CDR1 SGHNT, CDR2 YYREEE (reference sequence). Between the trimmed V and J ends, which lost 6 bases and 3 bases, there was a span of 16 bases. This CDR3 is 14 amino acids long. The CDR3 spells CASKGGGPHYEQYF. In DNA form, the CDR3 reads TGTGCCAGCAAGGGAGGTGGGCCCCACTACGAGCAGTACTTC.